The 9 T cell receptor beta chains given below trace back to one sample, sequenced in a study of blood T cell repertoires in COVID-19. Produced via immunoSEQ multiplex PCR; TCRdb's table is partial and in-frame only. The profile shows fewer than 250,000 clones, roughly 82% of them singletons. The sample taken for sequencing was peripheral blood. Every receptor here comes from a woman between 40 and 50 years old with acute or convalescent COVID-19.

This clone was detected once. The genes are TRBV2 and TRBJ1-1; 7 bases align to TRBD1. This CDR3 has 13 residues. V shed 8 bases and J 0 bases; nucleotides not matched to a gene: 3. Germline CDR1 SNHLY, CDR2 FYNNEI. Here the CDR3 reads CASLGQLNTEAFF. CDR3 DNA: TGTGCCAGCCTGGGACAGTTGAACACTGAAGCTTTCTTT.

The DNA of the CDR3 is TGTGCCAGTAGTATAGTCGACACTGGAAACACCATATATTTT. Translating it yields CASSIVDTGNTIYF. The V call is TRBV19, the J call TRBJ1-3; unclear D gene. The germline V gene encodes CDR1 LNHDA and CDR2 SQIVND (reference sequence). Trimming took 1 base from V and 2 from J, leaving 6 bases between them. The CDR3 is made up of 14 amino acids.

The chain uses TRBV9 and TRBJ2-2; TRBD1 aligns across 8 bases. This CDR3 has 19 residues. V dropped 1 base and J dropped 4; count of bases not matched to a gene: 15. Looked up from germline, CDR1 is SGDLS and CDR2 is YYNGEE. This chain's CDR3 is CASSVLGRGLHLGTGELFF. The CDR3 DNA follows: TGTGCCAGCAGCGTACTGGGCAGGGGGCTACACCTCGGCACCGGGGAGCTGTTTTTT. Full variable domain (missing parts from reference TRBV9 and TRBJ2-2): DSGVTQTPKHLITATGQRVTLRCSPRSGDLSVYWYQQSLDQGLQFLIQYYNGEERAKGNILERFSAQQFPDLHSELNLSSLELGDSALYFCASSVLGRGLHLGTGELFFGEGSRLTVL.

V usage is TRBV30 and J usage is TRBJ1-2, with a weak D call TRBD1 (6 bases). Germline CDR1 reads GTSNPN; CDR2 reads SVGIG (reference sequence). V was clipped by 2 bases and J by 8 bases, with 18 bases between them. The CDR3 is 14 amino acids. The CDR3 nucleotides read TGTGCCTGGAGTCAACCCGACAGGATAGGCGGCTACACCTTC. Its protein product is CAWSQPDRIGGYTF.

Only one count was recorded for this clone. V gene TRBV4-1 combines with J gene TRBJ1-1; D unresolved. CDR1 MGHRA and CDR2 YSYEKL come from the germline V gene. The V end was cut by 3 bases, the J end by 6 bases, with 14 bases between. The CDR3 is 14 amino acids. In DNA form, the CDR3 reads TGCGCCAGCAGCCATAGGGAGGGTAAACCTGAAGCTTTCTTT. Amino acids: CASSHREGKPEAFF.

The rearrangement uses TRBV15 and TRBJ1-2, with D tentatively TRBD1 (6 bases). There are 13 residues in the CDR3. Between the trimmed V and J ends, which lost 6 bases and 2 bases, there was a span of 10 bases. Germline V CDR1 and CDR2: LNHNV, YYDKDF (reference sequence). CDR3 nucleotides: TGTGCCACCAGTCCCGACAGGAACTATGGCTACACCTTC. This encodes CATSPDRNYGYTF.

The chain carries TRBV7-6 and TRBJ2-1; weak D call: TRBD1 (5 bases). There are 15 residues in the CDR3. Germline V lookup: CDR1 SGHVS, CDR2 FNYEAQ. Trimming took off 1 base at V and 2 bases at J, with 9 bases between the two ends. The CDR3 DNA follows: TGTGCCAGCAGCTTAGAGACAGCTACCTACAATGAGCAGTTCTTC. Amino acid sequence: CASSLETATYNEQFF. Variable domain in full (rest from reference TRBV7-6 and TRBJ2-1): GAGVSQSPRYKVTKRGQDVALRCDPISGHVSLYWYRQALGQGPEFLTYFNYEAQQDKSGLPNDRFSAERPEGSISTLTIQRTEQRDSAMYRCASSLETATYNEQFFGPGTRLTVL.

This chain links TRBV12-5 with TRBJ2-3; 7 bases match TRBD2. The V gene's germline CDR1 is LGHNT and CDR2 FRNRAP. The CDR3 is 17 amino acids. V shed 0 bases, J shed 2 bases, and the junction held 8 bases outside the gene matches. The CDR3 DNA reads TGTGCTAGTGGTTTGGTACATACTAGCGAAGACACAGATACGCAGTATTTT. Its protein is CASGLVHTSEDTDTQYF.

This sequence joins TRBV15 and TRBJ2-1, with 11 positions matching TRBD2. The CDR3 runs 16 residues. From germline, CDR1 is LNHNV and CDR2 YYDKDF (reference sequence). J lost 3 bases, V lost 10 bases, and 11 bases had no gene match. The CDR3 DNA reads as TGTGCCATCAGATCGGGACTAGCGGCCAACTACAATGAGCAGTTCTTC. It yields the protein CAIRSGLAANYNEQFF.